Detailed here is one T cell receptor (beta chain). The antigen is undetermined. Some 38,000 productive templates were obtained per sample on average. Clones were read by immunoSEQ multiplex PCR, and TCRdb kept only the in-frame ones, dropping some. The sample has several thousand clones, approximately 62% seen once; the top ten hold 76%. The sample belongs to a study of STAT3 mutations in large granular lymphocyte leukemia. Study in general: Among longitudinally sequenced T-LGLL patients, roughly half had canonical activating STAT3 mutations detected. Whole-study findings and limits: In T-cell large granular lymphocyte leukemia, about half of patients showed multiple immunodominant subclonotypes. After therapy, about 30% of the 18 patients switched clonotypes, all new clones STAT3 wild type.

The CDR3 sequence is 15 residues long. CDR1 and CDR2 from the germline V gene are SEHNR and FQNEAQ (reference sequence). After removal of 6 bases from V and 9 bases from J, the junction contained 7 bases not matched to a gene. This TCR was sampled from a boy aged 10-17 years with T-cell large granular lymphocyte leukemia. Some clones in this sample may be carry-over from other donors' samples. Sequencing was carried out using peripheral blood mononuclear cells. V and J are TRBV7-9 and TRBJ2-1; 14 nucleotides agree with TRBD2. The CDR3 nucleotides read TGTGCCAGCAGGGCGACTAGCGGGAGGGCTGGTGAGCAGTTCTTC. Encoded protein: CASRATSGRAGEQFF. Looking up the rest from reference TRBV7-9 and TRBJ2-1 gives the full variable domain: DTGVSQNPRHKITKRGQNVTFRCDPISEHNRLYWYRQTLGQGPEFLTYFQNEAQLEKSRLLSDRFSAERPKGSFSTLEIQRTEQGDSAMYLCASRATSGRAGEQFFGPGTRLTVL.